This T cell receptor beta chain stems from a study of T cell responses to AZD1222 COVID-19 vaccine. Germline V gives CDR1 KGHSH, CDR2 LQKENI. Trimming cost V 3 bases and J 2 bases; bases outside gene matches: 8. The length of the CDR3 is 17 residues. Profiling relied on immunoSEQ multiplex PCR, and the TCRdb table lists in-frame clones only, not all of them. Of some 130,000 clones listed, just over 90% are singletons. Notes on this clone: What it recognizes is unknown.

Study outcomes and limitations: Spike-specific TCR breadth and depth grew following two AZD1222 doses. Nearly half of the spike-specific TCRs reportedly recognize variant regions that carry no mutations.

The sequencing here drew on peripheral blood, taken 28 days after the second AZD1222 dose. V is TRBV18 and J is TRBJ2-2, with 8 bases aligning to TRBD1. The receptor was derived from an adult who received the AZD1222 COVID-19 vaccine. For the CDR3, the DNA is TGTGCCAGCTCACCCCCCCGAGGGACAGGTAACACCGGGGAGCTGTTTTTT. Protein sequence: CASSPPRGTGNTGELFF. The full variable domain, rest sourced from reference TRBV18 and TRBJ2-2, is NAGVMQNPRHLVRRRGQEARLRCSPMKGHSHVYWYRQLPEEGLKFMVYLQKENIIDESGMPKERFSAEFPKEGPSILRIQQVVRGDSAAYFCASSPPRGTGNTGELFFGEGSRLTVL.